The 16 T cell receptor beta chains listed next were all sequenced from one sample in a study of T cell clonality in common variable immunodeficiency. The study's findings and limits: Reportedly, TCR beta sequences from common variable immunodeficiency showed fewer deletions and N-nucleotide insertions.

Sequencing used immunoSEQ multiplex PCR; TCRdb keeps in-frame clones, though not all of them. The sample yields fewer than 40,000 clones, without any singletons. These TCRs' antigens remain unknown. The sample comprised peripheral blood mononuclear cells. Receptors were obtained from a human donor with common variable immunodeficiency.

This clone was seen ten or more times. The missing CDR3 end, 3 residues past where the read stops, is filled in from the germline J gene. V and J are TRBV12-3 or TRBV12-4 and TRBJ2-4; TRBD1 matches 7 bases. This CDR3 has 15 amino acids. Trimming took 6 bases from V and 7 from J; bases not matched to a gene: 12. Partial CDR3 DNA: TGTGCCAGCAGCCCTCATACAGGGGATAGGAACATT. Its protein is CASSPHTGDRNI. The entire CDR3 reads CASSPHTGDRNIQYF.

This clone was counted at least ten times. The CDR3 goes on 3 residues after the read ends, and that part is filled in from the germline J gene. The rearrangement joins TRBV27 to TRBJ2-2; TRBD1 is a possible D gene (5 bases). Germline assignment: CDR1 MNHEY and CDR2 SMNVEV (reference sequence). Trimming cost V 0 bases and J 7 bases, with 12 bases left between them. The CDR3 has 15 amino acids. The CDR3 protein is CASSLSAGSGGELFF. CDR3 bases read: TGTGCCAGCAGTTTATCGGCAGGGTCAGGCGGGGAG.

In its sample, this clone was seen a few times. The read comes to an end 3 residues before the CDR3 does, leaving the germline J gene to fill in the end. V and J are TRBV11-2 and TRBJ2-7; weak D call: TRBD2 (6 bases). Germline lookup yields CDR1 SGHAT and CDR2 FQNNGV. V lost 5 bases and J 6 bases, leaving 11 bases between the germline ends. CDR3 size: 12 residues. The covered CDR3 bases are TGTGCCAGCAGCCGGAGGGCCGGCGAG. It codes for CASSRRAGE. The full-length CDR3 reads as CASSRRAGEQYF.

The table lists this clone with many counts. The read halts 3 residues ahead of the CDR3 end, with the missing end drawn from the germline J gene. V is TRBV10-3 and J is TRBJ2-7, with TRBD2 identical over 8 bases. The CDR3 is made up of 16 amino acids. CDR1 ENHRY and CDR2 SYGVKD come from the germline V gene. The V segment lost 3 bases and the J segment 4 bases; nucleotides outside the gene matches: 11. The CDR3 is CAISESSGSNSYEQYF. The part of the CDR3 DNA that was read is TGTGCCATCAGTGAATCTAGCGGGTCAAATTCGTACGAG.

This clone was counted at least ten times. Incomplete CDR3 DNA: TGTGCCATGCGACAGGTTACTAGCGAGAACAATGAG. Protein product: CAMRQVTSENNE. The full CDR3 protein is CAMRQVTSENNEQFF. The rearrangement uses TRBV10-3 and TRBJ2-1; a weak D match, TRBD2 (7 bases). The observed sequence ends 3 residues before the CDR3 terminus, with the missing tail filled in from the germline J gene. The CDR3 is made up of 15 amino acids. Trimming removed 9 bases at V and 5 bases at J, with 20 bases between. The germline V gene has CDR1 ENHRY and CDR2 SYGVKD.

Regarding this clone: Coverage ceases 3 residues before the CDR3 finishes, and the germline J gene fills in the end. The chain is built from TRBV30 and TRBJ1-6, with D perhaps matching TRBD1 (6 bases). CDR1 is GTSNPN, CDR2 SVGIG, per germline (reference sequence). The CDR3 extends over 15 amino acids. Between the trimmed V and J ends, which lost 0 bases and 7 bases, there was a span of 13 bases. The CDR3 protein is CAWSVRRTENSPLHF. Partial CDR3 DNA: TGTGCCTGGAGTGTACGTCGGACAGAGAATTCACCC.

In this sample, this clone is medium-sized (0.01 to 0.1%). The read terminates 3 residues before the CDR3 end, so the remaining end is supplied by the germline J gene. The gene calls are TRBV20-1 and TRBJ1-1, with 7 bases that match TRBD1. V was pared by 0 bases and J by 6 bases, with 10 bases of the junction left unmatched. The CDR3 length is 15 residues. Germline V lookup: CDR1 DFQATT, CDR2 SNEGSKA (reference sequence). CDR3 bases read: TGCAGTGCTAGAGATGCGAGACAGGGAGTCTCTGAA. It is translated as CSARDARQGVSE. The complete CDR3 protein is CSARDARQGVSEAFF.

This clone was found many times. With the read ending 3 residues before the CDR3 end, the germline J gene is used to fill in that end. The chain employs TRBV11-3 and TRBJ1-1, with TRBD1 identical over 7 bases. CDR1 and CDR2 from the germline V gene are SGHNT and YENEEA. This CDR3 is 13 amino acids long. CDR3 residues: CASSLGLTGEAFF. Partial CDR3 DNA: TGTGCCAGCAGCTTAGGCTTGACAGGGGAA.

Concerning this clone itself: The read ends 3 residues before the CDR3 terminus; that terminus is restored from the germline J gene. This chain uses TRBV6-2 or TRBV6-3 with TRBJ1-1, with TRBD1 matching over 9 bases. The trim removed 5 bases at V and 5 bases at J, leaving 12 bases unmatched. Germline V gives CDR1 MNHEY, CDR2 SVGEGT. The length of the CDR3 is 16 residues. CDR3 in amino acids: CASSHRKQGAGTEAFF. CDR3 bases read: TGTGCCAGCAGTCACCGAAAACAGGGGGCGGGGACTGAA.

As to this clone: Read coverage stops 3 residues before the CDR3 terminus; the germline J gene supplies the remainder. V usage is TRBV18 and J usage is TRBJ1-6; 8 bases match TRBD1. Germline CDR1 is KGHSH and CDR2 is LQKENI. The trim removed 1 base at V and 7 bases at J, leaving 6 bases unmatched. The CDR3 totals 16 residues. The CDR3 loop is CASSPLDRGANSPLHF. The sequenced CDR3 bases are TGTGCCAGCTCACCACTTGACAGGGGCGCGAATTCACCC.

Remarks on this clone: Coverage ceases 3 residues before the CDR3 finishes, and the germline J gene fills in the end. The rearrangement joins TRBV7-8 to TRBJ2-1, with 9 bases that match TRBD2. This CDR3 spans 15 amino acids. V lost 5 bases and J lost 7; bases outside the gene matches: 9. Germline CDR1 is SGHVS and CDR2 is FQNEAQ. CDR3 region: CASSAGSGRQNEQFF. The covered CDR3 bases are TGTGCCAGCAGCGCCGGGAGCGGGAGGCAAAATGAG.

This clone was detected many times. The CDR3 end lies 3 residues beyond the end of the read and is filled in from the germline J gene. This sequence joins TRBV20-1 and TRBJ2-7; D unresolved. This CDR3 spans 11 amino acids. The V end was cut by 4 bases, the J end by 2 bases, with 6 bases between. From germline, CDR1 is DFQATT and CDR2 SNEGSKA (reference sequence). The CDR3 DNA, read in part, is TGCAGTGCTAAGGGCCCCTACGAG. This codes for CSAKGPYE. The entire CDR3 reads CSAKGPYEQYF.

This clone was seen repeatedly, ten times or more. The DNA ends 3 residues before the CDR3 does, and the rest of the CDR3 is filled in from the germline J gene. The chain couples TRBV12-3 or TRBV12-4 to TRBJ2-5; D is uncertain. V gave up 4 bases and J gave up 0 bases, with 3 bases separating them. This CDR3 comprises 12 residues. This CDR3 is CASSSYQETQYF. The DNA read from the CDR3 is TGTGCCAGCAGTTCATACCAAGAGACC.

This clone turned up a few times. The read finishes 3 residues shy of the CDR3 end, and the germline J gene is used to complete it. The chain combines TRBV30 with TRBJ1-2, with D perhaps TRBD1 (5 bases). Germline-derived CDR1 and CDR2 are GTSNPN and SVGIG (reference sequence). V was shortened by 0 bases and J by 6 bases, with 11 bases between the two germline ends. This CDR3 is built from 13 residues. The CDR3 reads CAWSVVGLNGYTF. The covered CDR3 bases are TGTGCCTGGAGTGTGGTGGGACTTAATGGC.

This clone was seen many times. The CDR3 end lies 3 residues beyond the end of the read and is filled in from the germline J gene. This chain connects TRBV12-3 or TRBV12-4 to TRBJ1-6, with TRBD1 matching over 7 bases. The length of the CDR3 is 14 residues. Trimming cost V 6 bases and J 7 bases; bases outside gene matches: 6. CDR3 sequence: CASSRDRGNSPLHF. CDR3 DNA (partial): TGTGCCAGCAGCCGGGACAGAGGAAATTCACCC.

This clone was detected many times. The sequence runs out 3 residues before the end of the CDR3; the remainder is reconstructed from the germline J gene. The chain is built from TRBV20-1 and TRBJ1-3; maybe TRBD1 (6 bases). There are 13 residues in the CDR3. Between the trimmed V and J ends, which lost 1 base and 7 bases, there was a span of 11 bases. The germline CDR1 and CDR2 sequences are DFQATT and SNEGSKA (reference sequence). Partial CDR3 DNA: TGCAGTGCTAGAGCTCAGGGGTTGAACACC. Translation gives CSARAQGLNT. The CDR3 as a whole reads CSARAQGLNTIYF.